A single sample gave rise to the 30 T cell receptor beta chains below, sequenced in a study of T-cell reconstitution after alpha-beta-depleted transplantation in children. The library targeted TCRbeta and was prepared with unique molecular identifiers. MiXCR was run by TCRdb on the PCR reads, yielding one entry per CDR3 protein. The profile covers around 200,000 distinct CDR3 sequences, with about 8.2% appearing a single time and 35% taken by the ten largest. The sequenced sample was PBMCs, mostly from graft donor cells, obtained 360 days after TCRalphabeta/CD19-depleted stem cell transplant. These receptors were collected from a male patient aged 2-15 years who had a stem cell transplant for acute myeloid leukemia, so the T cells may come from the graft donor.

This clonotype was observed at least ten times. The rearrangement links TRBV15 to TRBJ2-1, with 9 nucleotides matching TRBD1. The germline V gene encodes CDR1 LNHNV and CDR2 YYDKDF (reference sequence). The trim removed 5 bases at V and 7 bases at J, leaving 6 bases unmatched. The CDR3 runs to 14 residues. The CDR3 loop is CATSPSGTGNEQFF. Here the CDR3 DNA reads TGTGCCACCAGCCCATCCGGGACAGGGAATGAGCAGTTCTTC.

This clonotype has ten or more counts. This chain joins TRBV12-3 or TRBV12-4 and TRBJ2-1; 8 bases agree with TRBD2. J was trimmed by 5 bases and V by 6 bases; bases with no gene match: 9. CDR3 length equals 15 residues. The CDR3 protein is CASSPNRGGNNEQFF. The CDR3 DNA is TGTGCCAGCAGCCCCAACCGGGGGGGGAACAATGAGCAGTTCTTC.

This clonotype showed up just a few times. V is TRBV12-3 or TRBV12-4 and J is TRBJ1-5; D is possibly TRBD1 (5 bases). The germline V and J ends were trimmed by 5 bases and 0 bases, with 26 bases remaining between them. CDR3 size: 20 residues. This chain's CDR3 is CASSPTTGTNKRYSNQPQHF. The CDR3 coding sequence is TGTGCCAGCAGTCCCACGACGGGGACTAACAAACGCTATAGCAATCAGCCCCAGCATTTT.

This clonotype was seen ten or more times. In DNA form, the CDR3 reads TGTGCCATCAGGAGGGACAGGGACTACGAGCAGTACTTC. Its translation is CAIRRDRDYEQYF. The chain carries TRBV10-3 and TRBJ2-7, with 9 bases that match TRBD1. CDR1 and CDR2 (germline): ENHRY, SYGVKD. The CDR3 runs to 13 residues. J gave up 3 bases and V 6 bases, and 3 bases lay outside the gene matches.

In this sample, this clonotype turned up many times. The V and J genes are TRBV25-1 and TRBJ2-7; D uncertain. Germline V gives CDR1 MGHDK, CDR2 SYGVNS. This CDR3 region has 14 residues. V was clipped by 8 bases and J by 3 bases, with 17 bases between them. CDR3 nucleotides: TGTGCCAGCCGAGATTCTGGGTCGTACTACGAGCAGTACTTC. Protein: CASRDSGSYYEQYF.

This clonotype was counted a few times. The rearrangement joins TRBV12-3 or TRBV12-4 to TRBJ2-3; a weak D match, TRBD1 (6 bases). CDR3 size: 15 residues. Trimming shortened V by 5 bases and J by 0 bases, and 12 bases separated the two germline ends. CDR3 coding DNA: TGTGCCAGCAGTACTACACAGGGTAGCACAGATACGCAGTATTTT. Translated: CASSTTQGSTDTQYF.

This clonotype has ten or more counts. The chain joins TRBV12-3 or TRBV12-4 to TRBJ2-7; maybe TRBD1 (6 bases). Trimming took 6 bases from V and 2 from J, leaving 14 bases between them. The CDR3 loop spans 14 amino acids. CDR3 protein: CASSPGHRPYEQYV. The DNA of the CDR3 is TGTGCCAGCAGCCCGGGACACCGCCCCTACGAGCAGTACGTC.

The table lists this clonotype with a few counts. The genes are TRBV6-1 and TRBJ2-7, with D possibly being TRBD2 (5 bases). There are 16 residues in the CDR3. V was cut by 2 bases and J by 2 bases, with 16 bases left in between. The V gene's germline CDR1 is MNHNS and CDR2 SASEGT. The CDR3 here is CASSEKSGIRAYEQYV. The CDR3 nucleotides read TGTGCCAGCAGTGAAAAGTCGGGGATCCGGGCCTACGAGCAGTACGTC.

CDR3 sequence (DNA): TGCAGTGCTAGAAGAACGCTGAGCGCCCTCTACGAGCAGTACTTC. Its translation: CSARRTLSALYEQYF. The genes are TRBV20-1 and TRBJ2-7; D call uncertain. CDR3 length: 15 amino acids. CDR1 is DFQATT and CDR2 is SNEGSKA in the germline V gene (reference sequence). V was clipped by 2 bases and J by 3 bases, with 17 bases between them.

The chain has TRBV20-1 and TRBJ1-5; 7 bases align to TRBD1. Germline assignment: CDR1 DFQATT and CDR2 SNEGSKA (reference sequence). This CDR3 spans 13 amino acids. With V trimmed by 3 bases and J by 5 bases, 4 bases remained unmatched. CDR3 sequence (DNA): TGCAGTGCTAGGAGGGGGCAGTATCAGCCCCAGCATTTT. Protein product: CSARRGQYQPQHF.

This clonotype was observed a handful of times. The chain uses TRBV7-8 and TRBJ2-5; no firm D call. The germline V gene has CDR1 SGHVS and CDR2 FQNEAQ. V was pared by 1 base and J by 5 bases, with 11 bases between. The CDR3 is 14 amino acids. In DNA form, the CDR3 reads TGTGCCAGCAGCTTAGACTTTTCACGGGAGACCCAGTACTTC. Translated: CASSLDFSRETQYF.

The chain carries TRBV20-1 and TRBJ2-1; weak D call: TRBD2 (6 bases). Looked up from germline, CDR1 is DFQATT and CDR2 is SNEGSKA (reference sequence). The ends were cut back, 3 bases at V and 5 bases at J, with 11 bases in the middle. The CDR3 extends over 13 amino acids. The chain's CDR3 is CSASPGADNEQFF. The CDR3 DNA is TGCAGTGCTAGCCCGGGAGCGGACAATGAGCAGTTCTTC.

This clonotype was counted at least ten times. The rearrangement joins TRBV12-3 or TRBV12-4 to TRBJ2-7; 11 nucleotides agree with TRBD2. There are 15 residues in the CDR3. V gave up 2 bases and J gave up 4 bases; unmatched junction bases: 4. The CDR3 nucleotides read TGTGCCAGCAGTTTAACTAGCGGGGGTCTGTACGAGCAGTACGTC. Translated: CASSLTSGGLYEQYV.

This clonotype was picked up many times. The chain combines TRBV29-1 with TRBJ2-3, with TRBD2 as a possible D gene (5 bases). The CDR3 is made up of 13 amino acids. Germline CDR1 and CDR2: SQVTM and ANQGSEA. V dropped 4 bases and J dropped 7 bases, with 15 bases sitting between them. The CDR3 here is CSVVLRERNTQYF. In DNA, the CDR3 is TGCAGCGTTGTCCTTAGGGAGCGGAATACGCAGTATTTT.

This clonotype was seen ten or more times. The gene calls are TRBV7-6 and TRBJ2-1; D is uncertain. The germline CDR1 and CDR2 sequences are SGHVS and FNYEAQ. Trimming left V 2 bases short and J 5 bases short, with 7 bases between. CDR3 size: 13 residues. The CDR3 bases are TGTGCCAGCAGCTTAAGCGCCGACAATGAGCAGTTCTTC. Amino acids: CASSLSADNEQFF. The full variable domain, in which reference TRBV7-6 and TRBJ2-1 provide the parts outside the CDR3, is GAGVSQSPRYKVTKRGQDVALRCDPISGHVSLYWYRQALGQGPEFLTYFNYEAQQDKSGLPNDRFSAERPEGSISTLTIQRTEQRDSAMYRCASSLSADNEQFFGPGTRLTVL.

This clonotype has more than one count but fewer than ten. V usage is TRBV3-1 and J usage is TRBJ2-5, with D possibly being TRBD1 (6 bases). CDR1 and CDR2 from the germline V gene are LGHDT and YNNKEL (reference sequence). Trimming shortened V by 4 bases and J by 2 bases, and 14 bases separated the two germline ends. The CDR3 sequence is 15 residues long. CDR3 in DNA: TGTGCCAGCAGCCGAGTACCAACAGGGCAAGAGACCCAGTACTTC. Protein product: CASSRVPTGQETQYF.

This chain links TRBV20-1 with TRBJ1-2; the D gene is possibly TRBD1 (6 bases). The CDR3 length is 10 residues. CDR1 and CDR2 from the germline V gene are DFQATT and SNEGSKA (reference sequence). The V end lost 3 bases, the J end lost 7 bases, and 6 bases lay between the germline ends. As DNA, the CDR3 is TGCAGTGCTAGGGGGGCTGGCTACACCTTC. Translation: CSARGAGYTF.

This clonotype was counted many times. The DNA of the CDR3 is TGCAGCGTTGATTTCGGGGCCTACAATGAGCAGTTCTTC. Its translation is CSVDFGAYNEQFF. This chain joins TRBV29-1 and TRBJ2-1; the D gene is possibly TRBD2 (5 bases). Per the germline V gene, CDR1 is SQVTM and CDR2 is ANQGSEA. The CDR3 totals 13 residues. Trimming took 3 bases from V and 2 from J, leaving 8 bases between them.

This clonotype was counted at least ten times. This CDR3 reads CASSPNPDRGPYYEQYV. The DNA of the CDR3 is TGTGCCAGCAGTCCCAACCCGGACAGGGGGCCCTACTACGAGCAGTACGTC. This sequence joins TRBV12-3 or TRBV12-4 and TRBJ2-7; 11 nucleotides match TRBD1. V dropped 5 bases and J dropped 3; count of bases not matched to a gene: 12. The CDR3 runs to 17 residues.

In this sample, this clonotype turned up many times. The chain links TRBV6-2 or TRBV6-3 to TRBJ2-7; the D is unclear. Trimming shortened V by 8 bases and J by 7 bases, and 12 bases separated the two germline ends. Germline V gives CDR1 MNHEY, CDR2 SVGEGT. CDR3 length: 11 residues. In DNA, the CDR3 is TGTGCCAGCTCGGAGCTCTGGGAGCAGTACTTC. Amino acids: CASSELWEQYF.

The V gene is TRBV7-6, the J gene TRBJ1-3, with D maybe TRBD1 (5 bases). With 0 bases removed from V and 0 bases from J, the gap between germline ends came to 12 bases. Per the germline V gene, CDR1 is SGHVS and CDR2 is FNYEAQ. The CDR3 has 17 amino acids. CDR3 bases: TGTGCCAGCAGCTTAGCCCCCACAGGTGACTCTGGAAACACCATATATTTT. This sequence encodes CASSLAPTGDSGNTIYF.

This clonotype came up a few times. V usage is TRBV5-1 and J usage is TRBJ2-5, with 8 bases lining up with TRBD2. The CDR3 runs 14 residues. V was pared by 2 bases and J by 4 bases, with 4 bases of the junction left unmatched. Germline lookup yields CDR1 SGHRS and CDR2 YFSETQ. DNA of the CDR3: TGCGCCAGCAGCTTCAGCGGGGGTGGAGAGACCCAGTACTTC. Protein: CASSFSGGGETQYF.

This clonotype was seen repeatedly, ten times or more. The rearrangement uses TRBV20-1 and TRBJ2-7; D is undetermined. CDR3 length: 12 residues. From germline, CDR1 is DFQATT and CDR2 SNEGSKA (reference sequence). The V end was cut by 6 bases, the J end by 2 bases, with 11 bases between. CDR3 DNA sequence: TGCAGTGCCGCGGCTGACCCCTACGAGCAGTACGTC. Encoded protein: CSAAADPYEQYV.

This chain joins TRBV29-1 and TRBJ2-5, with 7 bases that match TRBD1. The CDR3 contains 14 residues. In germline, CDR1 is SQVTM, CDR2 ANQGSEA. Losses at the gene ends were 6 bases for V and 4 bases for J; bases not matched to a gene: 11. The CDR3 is CSVFSGTAGETQYF. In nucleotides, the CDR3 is TGCAGCGTCTTCTCCGGGACAGCAGGAGAGACCCAGTACTTC.

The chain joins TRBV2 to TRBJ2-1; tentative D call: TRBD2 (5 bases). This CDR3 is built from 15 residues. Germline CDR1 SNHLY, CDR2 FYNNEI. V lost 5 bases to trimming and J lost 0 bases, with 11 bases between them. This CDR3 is CASSKGGISYNEQFF. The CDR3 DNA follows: TGTGCCAGCAGTAAAGGAGGAATCTCCTACAATGAGCAGTTCTTC.

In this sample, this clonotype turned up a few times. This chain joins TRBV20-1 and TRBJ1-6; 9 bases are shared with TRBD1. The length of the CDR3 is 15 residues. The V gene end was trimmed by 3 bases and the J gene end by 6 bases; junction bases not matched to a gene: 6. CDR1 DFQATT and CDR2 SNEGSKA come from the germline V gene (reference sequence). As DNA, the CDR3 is TGCAGTGCTAGGATCCCGGGACAGGGTAATTCACCCCTCCACTTT. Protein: CSARIPGQGNSPLHF.

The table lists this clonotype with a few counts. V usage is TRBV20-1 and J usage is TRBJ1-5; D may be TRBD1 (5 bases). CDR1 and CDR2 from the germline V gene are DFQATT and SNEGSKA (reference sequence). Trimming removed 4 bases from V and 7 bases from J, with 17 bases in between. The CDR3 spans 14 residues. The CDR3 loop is CSAKNYGGEQPQHF. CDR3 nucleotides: TGCAGTGCTAAAAACTACGGGGGGGAACAGCCCCAGCATTTT.

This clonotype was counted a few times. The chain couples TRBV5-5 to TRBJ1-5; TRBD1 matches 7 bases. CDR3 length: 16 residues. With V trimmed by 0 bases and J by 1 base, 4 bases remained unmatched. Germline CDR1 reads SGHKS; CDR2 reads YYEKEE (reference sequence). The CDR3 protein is CASSLGGQVSNQPQHF. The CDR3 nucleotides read TGTGCCAGCAGCTTGGGCGGACAGGTCAGCAATCAGCCCCAGCATTTT.

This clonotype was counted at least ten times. Written as DNA, the CDR3 is TGCAGCGTTGCACCTCTAGACAGGGCAAGAGATTTGAACACTGAAGCTTTCTTT. Translation: CSVAPLDRARDLNTEAFF. The genes are TRBV29-1 and TRBJ1-1, with 7 bases matching TRBD1. CDR3 length equals 18 residues. J lost 0 bases, V lost 4 bases, and 17 bases had no gene match. CDR1 and CDR2 (germline): SQVTM, ANQGSEA.

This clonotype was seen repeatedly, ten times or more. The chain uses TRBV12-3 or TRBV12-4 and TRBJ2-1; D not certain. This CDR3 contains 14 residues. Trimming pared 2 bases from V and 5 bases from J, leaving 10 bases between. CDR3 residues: CASSLSGQHNEQFF. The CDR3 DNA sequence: TGTGCCAGCAGTTTAAGTGGGCAGCACAATGAGCAGTTCTTC.